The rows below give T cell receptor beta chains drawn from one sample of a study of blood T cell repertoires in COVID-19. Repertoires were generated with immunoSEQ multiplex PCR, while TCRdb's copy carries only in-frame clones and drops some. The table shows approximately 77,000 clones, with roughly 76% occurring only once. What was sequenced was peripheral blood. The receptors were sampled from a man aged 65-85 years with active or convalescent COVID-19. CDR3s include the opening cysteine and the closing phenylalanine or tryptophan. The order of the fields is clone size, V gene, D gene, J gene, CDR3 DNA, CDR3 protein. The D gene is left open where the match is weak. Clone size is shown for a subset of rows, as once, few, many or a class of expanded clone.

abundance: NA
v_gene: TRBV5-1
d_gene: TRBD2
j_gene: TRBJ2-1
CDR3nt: TGCGCCAGCAGCCAATCGACTAGCGGGGGGGCCACAGCGTCCTACAATGAGCAGTTCTTC
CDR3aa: CASSQSTSGGATASYNEQFF

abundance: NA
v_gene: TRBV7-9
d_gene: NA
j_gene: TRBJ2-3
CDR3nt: TGTGCCAGCAGCACTCGGACTGATACGCAGTATTTT
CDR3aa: CASSTRTDTQYF

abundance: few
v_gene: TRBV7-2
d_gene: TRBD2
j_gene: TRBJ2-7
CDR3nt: TGTGCCAGCAGCTTAGTGGGCGGGGGAACCTACGAGCAGTACTTC
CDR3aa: CASSLVGGGTYEQYF

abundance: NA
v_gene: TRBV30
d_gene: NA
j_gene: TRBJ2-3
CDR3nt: TGTGCCTGGGAGAATACCGGGAATAACCCGTATTTT
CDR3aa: CAWENTGNNPYF

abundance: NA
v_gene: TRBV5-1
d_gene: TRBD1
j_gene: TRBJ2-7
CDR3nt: TGCGCCAGCAGCTTAATTACAGGGGGCATCTACGAGCAGTACTTC
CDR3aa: CASSLITGGIYEQYF

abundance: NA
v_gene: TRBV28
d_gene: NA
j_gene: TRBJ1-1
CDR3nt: TGTGCCAGCAGTTTAACCAAAGGAGGGGCGGTCACTGAAGCTTTCTTT
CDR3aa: CASSLTKGGAVTEAFF

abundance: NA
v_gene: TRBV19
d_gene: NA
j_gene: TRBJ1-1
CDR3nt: TGTGCCAGTACCCAGGGGCCTGAAGCTTTCTTT
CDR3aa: CASTQGPEAFF

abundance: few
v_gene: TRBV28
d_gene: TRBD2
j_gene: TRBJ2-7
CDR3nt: TGTGCCAGCAGTTTATTTGTGGCGGCGGGGGGCTACGAGCAGTACTTC
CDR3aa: CASSLFVAAGGYEQYF

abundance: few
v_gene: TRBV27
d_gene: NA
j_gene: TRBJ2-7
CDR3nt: TGTGCCAGCGGCCGGGGCGGGAACGAGCAGTACTTC
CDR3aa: CASGRGGNEQYF

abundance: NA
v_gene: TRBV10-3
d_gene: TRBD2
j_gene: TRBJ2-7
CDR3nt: TGTGCCATCAGTCCAGGGAGCGGGGCGTCTAGCGGGGGAACCTACGAGCAGTACTTC
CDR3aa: CAISPGSGASSGGTYEQYF

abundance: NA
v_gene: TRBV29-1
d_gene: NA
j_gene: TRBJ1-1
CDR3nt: TGCAGCGTTCACAGGGAAAGGAACACTGAAGCTTTCTTT
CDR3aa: CSVHRERNTEAFF

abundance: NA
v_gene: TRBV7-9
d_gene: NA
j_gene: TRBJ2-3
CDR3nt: TGTGCCAGCAGCTTTAGAAGCGCTAGCACAGATACGCAGTATTTT
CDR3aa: CASSFRSASTDTQYF

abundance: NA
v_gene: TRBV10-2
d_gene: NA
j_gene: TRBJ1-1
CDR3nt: TGCGCCAGCAGTCGGGGCACTGAAGCTTTCTTT
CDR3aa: CASSRGTEAFF

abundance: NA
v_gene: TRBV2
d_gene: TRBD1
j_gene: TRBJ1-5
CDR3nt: TGTGCCAGCAGGGAACAGGGGAGCAATCAGCCCCAGCATTTT
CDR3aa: CASREQGSNQPQHF

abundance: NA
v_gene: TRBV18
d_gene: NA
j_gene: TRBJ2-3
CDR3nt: TGTGCCAGCTCACCACCTCAACAGCGCACAGATACGCAGTATTTT
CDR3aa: CASSPPQQRTDTQYF

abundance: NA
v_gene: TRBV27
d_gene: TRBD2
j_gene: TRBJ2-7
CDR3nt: TGTGCCAGCTTCAAAACCGGCGGGGGGGCCTACGAGCAGTACTTC
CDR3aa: CASFKTGGGAYEQYF

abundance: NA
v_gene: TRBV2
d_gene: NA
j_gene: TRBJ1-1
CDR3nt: TGTGCCAGCAGCAGGCTCGGAGGGTCGTCGAAGACTGAAGCTTTCTTT
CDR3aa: CASSRLGGSSKTEAFF

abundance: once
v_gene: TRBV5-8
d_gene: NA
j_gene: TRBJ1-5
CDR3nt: TGTGCCAGCAGCCTAAATTTCGGGGGTGATAGCAATCAGCCCCAGCATTTT
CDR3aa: CASSLNFGGDSNQPQHF

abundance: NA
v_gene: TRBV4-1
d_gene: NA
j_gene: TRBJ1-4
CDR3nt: TGCGCCAGCAGCCGAGACTTTACAGGGCAAACTAATGAAAAACTGTTTTTT
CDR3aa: CASSRDFTGQTNEKLFF

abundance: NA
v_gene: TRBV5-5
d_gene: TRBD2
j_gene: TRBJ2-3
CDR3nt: TGTGCCAGCAGCTTGGCTCGCGGGGGGACCAGCACAGATACGCAGTATTTT
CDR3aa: CASSLARGGTSTDTQYF

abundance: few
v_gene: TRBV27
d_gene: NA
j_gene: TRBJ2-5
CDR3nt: TGTGCCAGCCTAAGCAGGGTGGGGACCCAGTACTTC
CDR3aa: CASLSRVGTQYF

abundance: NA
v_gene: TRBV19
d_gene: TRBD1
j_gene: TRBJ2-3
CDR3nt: TGTGCCAGTACCCTACAGGGGGCCGGCACAGATACGCAGTATTTT
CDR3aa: CASTLQGAGTDTQYF

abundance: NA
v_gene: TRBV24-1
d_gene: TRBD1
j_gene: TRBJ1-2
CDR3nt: TGTGCCACCAGTAGGGACAGGGGTTCTGGCTACACCTTC
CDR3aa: CATSRDRGSGYTF

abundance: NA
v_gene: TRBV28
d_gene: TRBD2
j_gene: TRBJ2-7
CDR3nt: TGTGCCAGCAGTTCCCCCCCCTCTAGCGGGGAACTGTACTTC
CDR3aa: CASSSPPSSGELYF

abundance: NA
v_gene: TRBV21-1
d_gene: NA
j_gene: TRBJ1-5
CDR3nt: TGTGCCAGTTTACCGGGACACGCAACCGATCAGCCCCAGCATTTT
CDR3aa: CASLPGHATDQPQHF

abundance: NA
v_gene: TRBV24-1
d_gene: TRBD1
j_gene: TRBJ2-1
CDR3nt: TGTGCCACCAGTGATTCGGTCGGACAGGGAGTTTCCTACAATGAGCAGTTCTTC
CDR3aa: CATSDSVGQGVSYNEQFF

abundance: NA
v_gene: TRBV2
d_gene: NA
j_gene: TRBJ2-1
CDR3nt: TGTGCCAGCAGGCCAGGACTATACAATGAGCAGTTCTTC
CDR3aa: CASRPGLYNEQFF

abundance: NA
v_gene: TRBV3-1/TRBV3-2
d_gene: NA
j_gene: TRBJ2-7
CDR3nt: TGTGCCAGCAGCCATAATCGGGCAGTCCCAGGGTTCTCCTACGAGCAGTACTTC
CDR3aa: CASSHNRAVPGFSYEQYF

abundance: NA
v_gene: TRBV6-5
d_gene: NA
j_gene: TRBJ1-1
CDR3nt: TGTGCCAGCAGGAGGAGGGGAGATACTGAAGCTTTCTTT
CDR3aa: CASRRRGDTEAFF

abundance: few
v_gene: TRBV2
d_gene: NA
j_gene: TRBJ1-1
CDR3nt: TGTGCCAGCGGAGTCAGGGAGAACACTGAAGCTTTCTTT
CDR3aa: CASGVRENTEAFF

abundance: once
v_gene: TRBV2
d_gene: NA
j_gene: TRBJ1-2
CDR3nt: TGTGCCAGCAGTGATAGGGCGGCGGGGGATGGCTACACCTTC
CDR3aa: CASSDRAAGDGYTF

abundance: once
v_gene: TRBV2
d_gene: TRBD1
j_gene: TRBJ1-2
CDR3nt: TGTGCCAGCACTTCGCAGGGGGGCTATGGCTACACCTTC
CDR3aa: CASTSQGGYGYTF

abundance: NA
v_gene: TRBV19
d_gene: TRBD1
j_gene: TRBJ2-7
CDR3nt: TGTGCCAGTAGTATAGACCAAGGGGGCCTAAGGGGAAGCGAGCAGTACTTC
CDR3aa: CASSIDQGGLRGSEQYF

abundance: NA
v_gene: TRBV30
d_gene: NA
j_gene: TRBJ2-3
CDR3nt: TGTGCCTGCTGGACTGGCACGCAGTATTTT
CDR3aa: CACWTGTQYF

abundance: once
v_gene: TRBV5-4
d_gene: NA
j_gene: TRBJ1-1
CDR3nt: TGTGCCAGCAGCTTGGGTAACAGGGAGAACACTGAAGCTTTCTTT
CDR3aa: CASSLGNRENTEAFF

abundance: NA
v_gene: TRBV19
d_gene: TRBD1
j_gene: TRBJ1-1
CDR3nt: TGTGCCAGTAGTAAGGACAGGAGGACTGAAGCTTTCTTT
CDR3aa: CASSKDRRTEAFF

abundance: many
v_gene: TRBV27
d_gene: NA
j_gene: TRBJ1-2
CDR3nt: TGTGCCAGCGCATCGTCTCGGACGGCGGGTGGCTACACCTTC
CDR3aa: CASASSRTAGGYTF

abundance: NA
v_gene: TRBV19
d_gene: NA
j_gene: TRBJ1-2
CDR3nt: TGTGCCACCAAACAGGCTTACTACTTC
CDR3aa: CATKQAYYF

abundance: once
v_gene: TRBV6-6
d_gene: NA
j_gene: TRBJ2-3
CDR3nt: TGTGCCAGCAGGAAAGAACCTCGGGAAGGGTCAGAATTT
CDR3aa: CASRKEPREGSEF

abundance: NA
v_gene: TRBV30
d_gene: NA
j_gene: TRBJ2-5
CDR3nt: TGTGCCTGGGTCAGGGTGGGAGAGACCCAGTACTTC
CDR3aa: CAWVRVGETQYF

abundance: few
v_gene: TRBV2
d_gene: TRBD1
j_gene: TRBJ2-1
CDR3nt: TGTGCCGGTGCCGGGACAGGGGCCCTCACTGAGCAGTTCTTC
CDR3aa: CAGAGTGALTEQFF

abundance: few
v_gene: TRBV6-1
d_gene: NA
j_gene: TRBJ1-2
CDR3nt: TGTGCCAGCAGTGAAGCTGCCACGAACGAGCTTACCTATGGCTACACCTTC
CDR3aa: CASSEAATNELTYGYTF

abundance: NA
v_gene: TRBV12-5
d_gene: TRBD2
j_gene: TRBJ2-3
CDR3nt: TGTGCTAGTGGTCTGTATAGCGGGGGGTACACAGATACGCAGTATTTT
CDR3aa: CASGLYSGGYTDTQYF

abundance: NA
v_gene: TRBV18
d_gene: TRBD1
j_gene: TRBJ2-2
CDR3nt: TGTGCCAGCTCACCTCAAACCGGGACAGTCAGGACCACCGGGGAGCTGTTTTTT
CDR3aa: CASSPQTGTVRTTGELFF

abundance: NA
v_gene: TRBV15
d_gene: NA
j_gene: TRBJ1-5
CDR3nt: TGTGCCACCAGCCGGAGCAGAGAGAGTCAGCCCCAGCATTTT
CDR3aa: CATSRSRESQPQHF

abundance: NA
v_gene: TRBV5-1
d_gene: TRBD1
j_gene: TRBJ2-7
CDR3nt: TGCGCCAGCAGCTTGGCCAGGGGGTCCTACGAGCAGTACTTC
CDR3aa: CASSLARGSYEQYF

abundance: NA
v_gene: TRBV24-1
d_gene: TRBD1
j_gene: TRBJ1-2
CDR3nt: TGTGCCACCAGTGAAGCAGGGGGCGATCCCTATGGCTACACCTTC
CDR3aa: CATSEAGGDPYGYTF

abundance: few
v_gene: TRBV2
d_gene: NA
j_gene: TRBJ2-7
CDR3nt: TGTGCCAGCAGTCCGGCAGGGCGTGGCTACGAGCAGTACTTC
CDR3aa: CASSPAGRGYEQYF

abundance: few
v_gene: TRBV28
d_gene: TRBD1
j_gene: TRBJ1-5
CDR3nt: TGTGCCAGCAGGCCTACAGGGGGCAGGAATCAGCCCCAGCATTTT
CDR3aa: CASRPTGGRNQPQHF

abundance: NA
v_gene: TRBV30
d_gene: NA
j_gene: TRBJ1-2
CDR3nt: TGTGCCTGGAGGGGGGGAGCTAACTATGGCTACACCTTC
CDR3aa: CAWRGGANYGYTF

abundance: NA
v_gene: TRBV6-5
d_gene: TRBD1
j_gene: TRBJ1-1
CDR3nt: TGTGCCAGCAGAGACAGGGATGGATGGACTGAAGCTTTCTTT
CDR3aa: CASRDRDGWTEAFF

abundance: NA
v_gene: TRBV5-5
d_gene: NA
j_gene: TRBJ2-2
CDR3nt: TGTGCCAGCAGTCCCGGGACTTGGAACACCGGGGAGCTGTTTTTT
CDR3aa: CASSPGTWNTGELFF

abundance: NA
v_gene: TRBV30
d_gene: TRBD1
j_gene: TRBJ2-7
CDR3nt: TGTGCCTGGACAGTCAGGGGGTACGAGCAGTACTTC
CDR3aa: CAWTVRGYEQYF

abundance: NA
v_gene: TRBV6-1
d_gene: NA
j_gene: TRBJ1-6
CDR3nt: TGTGCCAGCAGTGAAGTCCAGTTGAATTCACCCCTCCACTTT
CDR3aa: CASSEVQLNSPLHF

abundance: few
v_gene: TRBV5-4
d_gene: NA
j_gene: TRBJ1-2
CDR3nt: TGTGCCAGCAGCTTACCATCCGGGACATACGGCTACACCTTC
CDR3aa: CASSLPSGTYGYTF

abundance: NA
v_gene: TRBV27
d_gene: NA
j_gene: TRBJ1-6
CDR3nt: TGTGCCAGCAGTTTTAAATACCCTTCTGAAGCCAATTCACCCCTCCACTTT
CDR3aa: CASSFKYPSEANSPLHF

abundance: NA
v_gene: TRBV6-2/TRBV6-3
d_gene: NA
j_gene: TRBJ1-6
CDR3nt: TGTGCCAGCAGTTACAGTCACGGGGCACCCCTCCACTTT
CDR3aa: CASSYSHGAPLHF

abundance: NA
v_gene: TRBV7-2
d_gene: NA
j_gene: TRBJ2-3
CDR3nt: TGTGCCAGCAGCTCGTTAGCGTCAGATACGCAGTATTTT
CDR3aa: CASSSLASDTQYF

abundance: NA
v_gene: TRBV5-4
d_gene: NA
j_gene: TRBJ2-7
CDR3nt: TGTGCCAGCAGCTTGCCCCCAGGGGCCGAGCAGTACTTC
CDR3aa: CASSLPPGAEQYF

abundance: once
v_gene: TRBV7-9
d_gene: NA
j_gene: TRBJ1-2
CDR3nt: TGTGCCAGCAGCTTAGGGGACTCAGGGGGCTACACCTTC
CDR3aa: CASSLGDSGGYTF